Listed below are T cell receptor beta chains from one sample, sequenced in a study of OX40 agonist ivuxolimab in advanced cancers. This table comes from immunoSEQ multiplex PCR, and its TCRdb copy is limited to in-frame clones, with some not included. The sample carries over 45,000 clones, approximately 81% recorded once. The source was CD4+ or CD8+ T cells sorted from blood, collected in a trial of the OX40 agonist ivuxolimab. These TCRs come from an adult with an advanced solid tumor such as melanoma, head and neck, liver or kidney cancer. Each CDR3 is given with its conserved first and last residue. A D gene is named only where the DNA matches it firmly. Clone size, where shown, is once, few, many, or a class for clones that have expanded.

>-|TRBJ2-7|TRBV9|few
TGTGCCAGCAGCCTAGACAGTTTCTCCTACGAGCAGTACTTC
CASSLDSFSYEQYF
>-|TRBJ2-1|TRBV5-6|-
TGTGCCAGCAGCCCAGGGACGGGCTCCTACAATGAGCAGTTCTTC
CASSPGTGSYNEQFF
>-|TRBJ2-1|TRBV28|-
TGTGCCAGCAGTTGGGGCACCTACAATGAGCAGTTCTTC
CASSWGTYNEQFF
>-|TRBJ2-6|TRBV6-4|-
TGTGCCAGCAGTGAGTCGAGTTGGGCCAACGTCCTGACTTTC
CASSESSWANVLTF
>-|TRBJ2-7|TRBV18|-
TGTGCCAGCTCACCTTCGCCAGGTGGGTTAACCTACGAGCAGTACTTC
CASSPSPGGLTYEQYF
>TRBD2|TRBJ2-7|TRBV7-2|-
TGTGCCAGCAGCCGACTAGCGGGACTCTCCCTCGAGCAGTACTTC
CASSRLAGLSLEQYF
>-|TRBJ2-5|TRBV9|-
TGTGCCAGCAGCGCATCAGGCCGGCAAGAGACCCAGTACTTC
CASSASGRQETQYF
>TRBD1|TRBJ2-7|TRBV6-5|-
TGTGCCAGCAGCCGGACAGGGGCCGACGAGCAGTACTTC
CASSRTGADEQYF
>-|TRBJ2-5|TRBV6-1|-
TGTGCCAGTTTGGCGGCAGAAGAGACCCAGTACTTC
CASLAAEETQYF
>TRBD1|TRBJ1-1|TRBV18|-
TGTGCCAGCTCACCTCGGACAGGGGACACTGAAGCTTTCTTT
CASSPRTGDTEAFF
>-|TRBJ2-7|TRBV28|-
TGTGCCAGCAGTTTGCCAGCATCCTACGAGCAGTACTTC
CASSLPASYEQYF
>TRBD1|TRBJ2-7|TRBV7-2|-
TGTGCCAGCAGCCCCCGGACAGGGGCCTACGAGCAGTACTTC
CASSPRTGAYEQYF
>TRBD1|TRBJ2-7|TRBV7-6|-
TGTGCCAGCAGCTTAGGTCCAGGGGGCATCTACGAGCAGTACTTC
CASSLGPGGIYEQYF
>-|TRBJ2-1|TRBV11-3|-
TGTGCCAGCAGCTTAGATACAGACGGCGGCTACAATGAGCAGTTCTTC
CASSLDTDGGYNEQFF
>TRBD2|TRBJ2-5|TRBV2|-
TGTGCCAGCAGGGGGACTAGCGGGGAGACCCAGTACTTC
CASRGTSGETQYF
>TRBD2|TRBJ2-1|TRBV6-4|-
TGTGCCAGCAGTGACTCTGGGACTAGCGGGAGGGCCGCCCAGTTCTTC
CASSDSGTSGRAAQFF
>-|TRBJ2-7|TRBV6-6|few
TGTGCCAGCAGTTACTCGGCCGGATACGAGCAGTACTTC
CASSYSAGYEQYF
>-|TRBJ1-1|TRBV10-3|once
TGTGCCATCAGTGAATCGGAGTCAGGAAACACTGAAGCTTTCTTT
CAISESESGNTEAFF
>-|TRBJ2-2|TRBV28|once
TGTGCCAGCATTCACGGGGGGCAGGCCGGGGAGCTGTTTTTT
CASIHGGQAGELFF
>TRBD1|TRBJ2-7|TRBV5-1|-
TGCGCCAGCAGCTTTGGGACAGGAGACTACGAGCAGTACTTC
CASSFGTGDYEQYF
>-|TRBJ2-3|TRBV6-1|-
TGTGCCAGCAGTGAAGCGACGAGAGATACGCAGTATTTT
CASSEATRDTQYF
>TRBD2|TRBJ2-3|TRBV7-6|-
TGTGCCAGCAGCTTAGTAACTAGCGGGAGCACAGATACGCAGTATTTT
CASSLVTSGSTDTQYF
>-|TRBJ1-4|TRBV28|-
TGTGCCAGCCGAAGACTGGACGCAACTAATGAAAAACTGTTTTTT
CASRRLDATNEKLFF
>-|TRBJ2-7|TRBV2|once
TGTGCCAGCAGTGCCAGGGGAGAGGTCTACGAGCAGTACTTC
CASSARGEVYEQYF
>TRBD1|TRBJ1-2|TRBV6-4|-
TGTGCCAGCAGTGCCGTGACAGGGACTGGCTACACCTTC
CASSAVTGTGYTF
>TRBD2|TRBJ2-1|TRBV7-3|-
TGTGCCAGCAGCTTACTAGCGGGAGGCAATGAGCAGTTCTTC
CASSLLAGGNEQFF